This TCR beta chain appears in the sequencing data of a study of T cell repertoires in cytomegalovirus infection. Across the study: A matching HLA type, together with CMV infection, was signaled by public TCR beta signatures.

TCRdb analysed the reads with MiXCR anew, one entry per CDR3 protein. There are under 100,000 distinct CDR3 sequences in the sample; 3.7% occur only once, and approximately 4.3% lies in the top ten. This clonotype occurred many times. What it binds is not known. V was clipped by 6 bases and J by 7 bases; unmatched bases: 3. The CDR3 spans 13 residues. Germline V gene sequence: CDR1 SGHTA, CDR2 FQGNSA. Overall study results and limits: Cumulated frequencies of public TCR beta families served to identify carriers of CMV plus the relevant HLA. CMV-specific TCR beta clonotypes restricted by HLA-C were the ones dominating the ex vivo response.

This chain uses TRBV7-2 with TRBJ1-2; 12 bases line up with TRBD1. The receptor was derived from a human donor in good health (CMV status not recorded). Some clones in this sample may be carry-over from other donors' samples. Sequenced sample: PBMCs. The CDR3 DNA is TGTGCCAGCAGGGGACAGGGGGCTGTTGGCTACACCTTC. This translates into CASRGQGAVGYTF.